This entry features one T cell receptor (beta chain) sequence. This clone's antigen is unknown. The input lacks base qualities; no much larger clone sits a single base away. The sample belongs to a study of cytomegalovirus exposure and HLA in healthy donors (dated by TCRdb to about 2017). Some background on the complete study: An earlier analysis of around 600 of the donors reported 250 to 350 Gb of sequence data and some 120 million unique TCR beta sequences from about 179 million T cells. An early release covering roughly 640 HLA-typed donors comprised approximately 300 gigabases of sequencing data and around 85 million unique TCR sequences. The genetic ancestry cluster associated with self-reported Caucasian donors included 81% of the 300 to 400 genotyped donors. The aim of the study was to test whether cataloging public T cell receptors could identify signatures of past pathogen exposure. The T cell repertoires of under 750 subjects were profiled by immunosequencing and related to cytomegalovirus serostatus. Besides the first cohort of roughly 640 subjects, a separate validation cohort made up of roughly 130 different subjects was used. The study combined high-throughput TCR immunosequencing, statistical association of individual TCRs with disease status, and machine learning to predict cytomegalovirus infection status. To study patterns of TCR occurrence, a later analysis re-analyzed previously published TCR beta repertoires from 666 donors and added high-resolution HLA genotyping. Rather than using new phenotypic data, the later analysis identified candidate immune exposures from TCR beta sequences and from how often those sequences occurred across donors. An earlier analysis of some 600 of the donors applied high-throughput TCR beta sequencing to assess whether each TCR beta V gene segment acted as functional or pseudogenic. Donor age, sex, ethnicity and CMV serostatus were compiled together with the repertoire data. Genome-wide SNP genotypes for about 65% of the 666 donors were used in a later genetic analysis, which treated that subset as a discovery cohort. All discovery cohort repertoires had been generated on a single sequencing platform. HLA typing covered class I and class II loci at four-digit resolution. The number of typed donors differed by locus: roughly 629-640 for A, B, C, DRB1 and DQB1; 500 to 550 for DQA1; approximately 600 for DPA1; and some 470 for DPB1. Several DR-DQ haplotypes were handled as single units for association and clustering, since linkage in the cohort was strong. Across around 400 genotyped donors of the cohort, an average of roughly 250,000 unique TCR beta nucleotide sequences per donor were sequenced, and roughly a sixth of those sequences were non-productive. What the research found in general, with its limitations: The study gave a list of about 170 TCR beta chains associated with cytomegalovirus. According to the authors, the approach could potentially be generalized to other disease states and immunological phenotypes. In both the original and validation cohorts, the classifier was reported to diagnose cytomegalovirus status with high specificity and sensitivity. An association between a missense DCLRE1C variant and V-gene and J-gene trimming of TCR beta chains was found in a later genetic analysis and replicated in an independent cohort. Most CMV-associated TCR beta chains appeared to be HLA-restricted in a later analysis, and the HLA associations seemed to be driven largely by CMV exposure. A cluster of highly shared sequence variants was judged likely to be a technical artifact of the sequencing pipeline. A later analysis reported that several top co-occurrence clusters appeared linked to parvovirus B19, influenza, CMV and Epstein-Barr virus. Only TCR beta chains were sequenced in this cohort, and the absence of alpha or paired-chain data limited detectable features. A later analysis found that TCR association rates varied across HLA loci, with DRB1 alleles showing the most associated TCRs and HLA-C alleles the fewest. When HLA alleles, especially DR and DQ, strongly co-occurred, attributing TCR associations to individual alleles was difficult. In vitro tests confirmed that a few of the cytomegalovirus-associated TCR beta chains recognize cytomegalovirus antigens. A further reported finding was that TCR beta sequences accurately predicted the HLA-A and HLA-B alleles for most subjects in the first cohort. In a later analysis, HLA-associated TCR beta chains showed more clonal expansion and lower generation probabilities than non-associated chains that were equally common. Because some donors lacked HLA typing at each locus, the association tests relied only on the typed subset. Sequencing depth was assumed to be roughly uniform across donors in the presence/absence analyses, though that assumption may not hold. Linkage disequilibrium might explain the correlated functional status among segregating V segments, but an unknown experimental factor could not be ruled out. The earlier analysis of approximately 540 of the donors excluded some 15 rarely observed V segments, including chromosome 9 orphons, because counts were too low. In a later genetic analysis, fewer N-insertions in productive TCRs were reported among donors in an Asian-associated ancestry cluster than the roughly 670-donor mean. A later analysis associated approximately 17,000 TCR beta sequences with specific HLA alleles at a false discovery rate of 0.05. Broadly in line with IMGT annotations, most TCR beta V segments showed up in productive rearrangements about 87% or about 30% of the time in an earlier analysis of several hundred of the donors. The only immune exposure information available for the cohort was CMV serostatus. Most TCR sequences were observed very rarely across donors, whereas some public TCRs were present in many individuals.

The cohort was made up of under 800 healthy bone marrow donors. All cohort members were sampled while nominally healthy, although unrecorded immune exposures were likely present. The donor was CMV seropositive and belonged to the group of 270 or so seropositive cohort members. Every donor gave a peripheral blood sample, and the peripheral blood mononuclear cells from that sample were used for TCR beta sequencing. Genomic DNA was extracted from the blood cell samples with the Qiagen DNeasy Blood Extraction Kit. Libraries were constructed by the immunoSEQ multiplex PCR assay. For the multiplex PCR, a mixture combining 60 forward primers for TCR Vbeta segments and 13 reverse primers for TCR Jbeta segments was used. A multiplex PCR assay on genomic DNA amplified the CDR3 region of rearranged TCR beta genes. Amplified TCR beta libraries were sequenced as 87-base-pair reads on the Illumina HiSeq System. Regarding the original processing steps: A later analysis counted 65 million to 90 million unique TCR beta chains across the 666 repertoires, and 10 million to 12 million of these chains were shared by at least two donors. Raw reads were error-corrected and collapsed into unique sequences by a nearest-neighbor algorithm in which closely related sequences were merged to remove PCR and sequencing errors. CDR3 sequences were aligned to IMGT reference sequences to assign V, D and J gene segments. For a sequence to be retained, at least a six-nucleotide match to both a V gene segment and a J gene segment was required. Rearrangements were called productive when the CDR3 lacked stop codons and stayed in frame with V and J; all others were non-productive. CDR3 was defined according to IMGT convention as the region running from the second conserved V-encoded cysteine to the conserved J-encoded phenylalanine. The earlier analysis of 500 to 750 of the donors excluded any sequence lacking an unambiguous match to a single V gene segment. In an earlier analysis of about 590 of the donors, a V segment was called functional when productive rearrangements were above 56.7%, and segregating when the standard deviation between donors exceeded 5%. A statistical classification framework was built to diagnose cytomegalovirus status from the catalog of TCR beta chain sequences. In a later analysis, TCR nucleotide sequences were compared against IMGT/GENE-DB human TR gene sequences so that V and J genes could be assigned. In a later analysis, CDR3 sequences and most-parsimonious VDJ recombination scenarios were assigned using the TCRdist pipeline. A later analysis defined each TCR beta chain by its CDR3 amino acid sequence plus V-gene family, and excluded reads lacking a unique V-gene family. A later analysis removed 450 to 600 highly shared, low-generation-probability nucleotide sequences to deal with suspected cross-contamination and a sequencing artifact. For each public chain, a later analysis derived a clonal expansion index from normalized ranks of inferred template counts within each repertoire. In a later analysis, generation probabilities were computed with a VDJ recombination model fitted to out-of-frame rearrangements, and the resulting probabilities were checked against IGoR. In a later analysis, TCR-TCR, TCR-HLA and TCR-CMV co-occurrence was scored with hypergeometric tests, and a repertoire-size bias correction was applied to TCR pairs. In a later analysis, false discovery rates were estimated by permuting HLA or CMV assignments 20 times. In a later analysis, co-occurring TCRs were grouped using DBSCAN, and TCRdist sequence similarity was added for clustering within HLA-allele-positive subsets. Repertoires with fewer than 30,000 or more than 120,000 public chains were left out of co-occurrence clustering, as were a handful of repertoires with anomalous nucleotide sharing. The immuneACCESS repertoire file appears here via TCRdb, limited to in-frame rearrangements. These files lack a portion of the clones; in checked studies, under half of the deficit traces to unresolved V genes, and the cause of the others is not known. D and trimming were read from the DNA, whereas the V and J calls and clone size are those reported in that table. Within this sample are 150,000 or so clones, with roughly 80% of them counted one time only. The ten most abundant clones make up around 1.3% of the sample.

Sequencing was done on a sample of PBMCs. The TCR was taken from a man aged 45-65 years in good health and CMV-seropositive.

DNA sequence: TGTGCCACCAGCAGAGATGGCCCGGGGCAGGGGGATTCCTACGAGCAGTACTTC. Protein translation: CATSRDGPGQGDSYEQYF. The chain is encoded by TRBV15 joined to TRBJ2-7; TRBD1 lines up with 7 middle nucleotides. Sequences LNHNV (CDR1) and YYDKDF (CDR2) are obtained from the germline V gene (reference sequence). From cysteine to phenylalanine, the CDR3 is 18 amino acids long. The only DNA kept is the CDR3, 54 bases in frame from the first base. V and J are trimmed by 0 bases and 1 base, and the gene matches miss 12 bases of the junction. The CDR3 plus the reference TRBV15 and TRBJ2-7 genes for the other parts give the full variable domain: DAMVIQNPRYQVTQFGKPVTLSCSQTLNHNVMYWYQQKSSQAPKLLFHYYDKDFNNEADTPDNFQSRRPNTSFCFLDIRSPGLGDTAMYLCATSRDGPGQGDSYEQYFGPGTRLTVT.